These T cell receptor beta chains were read from a single sample in a study of blood T cells in healthy people across ages. Via MiXCR, TCRdb re-called the 5' RACE reads, giving one row per CDR3 protein. The data hold more than 550,000 distinct CDR3 sequences, with 20% to 25% observed a single time. Material for sequencing was blood. The receptors shown here come from a man between 65 and 79 years old in good health. Both conserved end residues are part of each CDR3. A D gene is named only where the DNA matches it firmly. Rows may omit the clone size; those that give it use once, few, many or a size class.

abundance	len	v_gene	d_gene	j_gene	CDR3nt	CDR3aa
.	17	TRBV12-3/TRBV12-4	.	TRBJ2-2	TGTGCCAGCAGTCCCCTGGGGGCTAGCCATAGTGCCGGGGAGCTGTTTTTT	CASSPLGASHSAGELFF
.	15	TRBV11-2	.	TRBJ1-5	TGTGCCAGCAGCGTCAACCCAAATAGCAATCAGCCCCAGCATTTT	CASSVNPNSNQPQHF
.	11	TRBV28	.	TRBJ2-5	TGTGTCAGCAGTTTCTACGGGGAGCAGTACTTC	CVSSFYGEQYF
once	16	TRBV5-4	TRBD2	TRBJ2-1	TGTGTCAGCAGCTTGGGGGTAGCGGGACCATACAATGAGCAGTTCTTC	CVSSLGVAGPYNEQFF
few	12	TRBV11-2	.	TRBJ2-7	TGTGCCAGCAGCTTAGATTCGGGCGAGCAGTACTTC	CASSLDSGEQYF
.	13	TRBV12-3/TRBV12-4	.	TRBJ2-2	TGTGCCAGCAGTCTCCGGACCACCGGGGAGCTGTTTTTT	CASSLRTTGELFF
many	16	TRBV6-5	.	TRBJ2-3	TGTGCCAGCAGTTACTGGGAGAGTAGGGGAGGAGATACGCAGTATTTT	CASSYWESRGGDTQYF
once	16	TRBV30	TRBD1	TRBJ1-6	TGTGCCTGGAGACATAGACAGGGTAGACGGAATTCACCCCTCCACTTT	CAWRHRQGRRNSPLHF
.	16	TRBV7-2	TRBD1	TRBJ1-5	TGTGCCAGCAGCTTAGTGTTCTGGGACAGTAATCAGCCCCAGCATTTT	CASSLVFWDSNQPQHF
.	14	TRBV6-5	TRBD1	TRBJ1-2	TGTGCCAGCAGTTCGGGACAGGGGACCTATGGCTACACCTTC	CASSSGQGTYGYTF
.	14	TRBV24-1	.	TRBJ1-5	TGTGCCACCAGTGACCGGGAAGGGGGTAGGCCCCAGCATTTT	CATSDREGGRPQHF
few	14	TRBV27	.	TRBJ2-5	TGTGCCAGCAGTTTGGAAAGGAACCAAGAGACCCAGTACTTC	CASSLERNQETQYF
.	16	TRBV12-3/TRBV12-4	.	TRBJ2-3	TGTGCCAGCAGCCACCTTCGACAGGACAGCACAGATACGCAGTATTTT	CASSHLRQDSTDTQYF
.	14	TRBV10-2	.	TRBJ1-2	TGCGCCAGCAGTGAGTCAACCGCCTGGTATGGCTACACCTTC	CASSESTAWYGYTF
few	14	TRBV5-1	TRBD1	TRBJ2-5	TGCGCCAGCAGCCGGATAGGGGGCGGAGAGACCCAGTACTTC	CASSRIGGGETQYF
few	12	TRBV12-3/TRBV12-4	.	TRBJ1-2	TGTGCCAGCAGTTACGAGGGCTATGGCTACACCTTC	CASSYEGYGYTF
few	15	TRBV20-1	.	TRBJ2-1	TGCAGTGCTAGTACCGGGACCCTGATGGGTAATGAGCAGTTCTTC	CSASTGTLMGNEQFF
few	16	TRBV20-1	.	TRBJ1-2	TGCAGTGCTAAAAGGAGCTCAGGGGCTCCTAACTATGGCTACACCTTC	CSAKRSSGAPNYGYTF
few	12	TRBV13	.	TRBJ2-4	TGTGCCAGCAGCTTTGACAGAAACATTCAGTACTTC	CASSFDRNIQYF
few	15	TRBV6-1	.	TRBJ1-6	TGTGCCAGCAGTGAAGTTCAGCCTTTTGATTCACCCCTCCACTTT	CASSEVQPFDSPLHF
few	15	TRBV3-1	.	TRBJ2-5	TGTGCCAGCAGCCAAGATCTCTGGACGAGGGAGACCCAGTACTTC	CASSQDLWTRETQYF
.	15	TRBV7-2	.	TRBJ1-2	TGTGCCAGCAGCTTAGGTCAGGGGAGCTACTATGGCTACACCTTC	CASSLGQGSYYGYTF
.	15	TRBV10-3	TRBD2	TRBJ2-3	TGTGCCATCAGTGAGTCGTCAGCGGGACGAGATACGCAGTATTTT	CAISESSAGRDTQYF
few	14	TRBV20-1	.	TRBJ1-4	TGCAGTGCTACTAGGTGGGGGAATAATGAAAAACTGTTTTTT	CSATRWGNNEKLFF
few	14	TRBV7-3	TRBD2	TRBJ2-1	TGTGCCAGCAGCTACGGGGGGGTTCTCAATGAGCAGTTCTTC	CASSYGGVLNEQFF
.	13	TRBV27	TRBD2	TRBJ2-7	TGTGCCAGCAGTTGGACTAGCGGGGTCGAGCAGTACTTC	CASSWTSGVEQYF
many	14	TRBV24-1	.	TRBJ2-1	TGTGCCACCAGGGGGGAGGGGACAGCGTCTGAGCAGTTCTTC	CATRGEGTASEQFF
few	16	TRBV15	.	TRBJ1-5	TGTGCCACCAGCACCCTCCAGGGGAATAACAATCAGCCCCAGCATTTT	CATSTLQGNNNQPQHF
few	17	TRBV7-8	TRBD1	TRBJ1-5	TGTGCCAGCAGCCGGGGACAGAACCCTTATAGCAATCAGCCCCAGCATTTT	CASSRGQNPYSNQPQHF
.	16	TRBV5-1	TRBD1	TRBJ2-5	TGCGCCAGCAGCCTAGGGACAGGGTTGCACCGAGAGACCCAGTACTTC	CASSLGTGLHRETQYF
few	14	TRBV2	TRBD2	TRBJ2-3	TGTGCCAGCAGTGGTCAGCTAGCGGGAGATACGCAGTATTTT	CASSGQLAGDTQYF
.	15	TRBV5-5	.	TRBJ1-5	TGTGCCAGCAGCTTGGCCCCACAGGGACGACAGCCCCAGCATTTT	CASSLAPQGRQPQHF
.	13	TRBV6-6	.	TRBJ1-2	TGTGCCAGCAGCCCGCGAGCTCAACGCTTTGACACCTTC	CASSPRAQRFDTF